One sample yielded the 3 T cell receptor beta chains listed below, sequenced in a study of vaccination and CD4 T cells after COVID-19. Cultured CD4+ T cells had their DNA profiled by the Oncomine TCR Beta short-read assay. A single record per CDR3 protein comes from TCRdb applying MiXCR to the PCR reads. The sample includes thousands of distinct CDR3 sequences, approximately 80% seen only once; the top ten take less than 20%. Antigen specificity for these receptors is unknown. The treatment here: roughly 11-day PBMC culture with coronavirus spike peptide pools or control peptides (ViraFEST assay). The sample comprised CD4+ T cells from blood, cultured in vitro. All receptors come from a human donor who had recovered from COVID-19.

V usage is TRBV20-1 and J usage is TRBJ1-3; D is ambiguous. The CDR3 is 15 amino acids. Deletions cut 0 bases from V and 2 bases from J, with 11 bases between. Germline V gene lookup returns CDR1 DFQATT and CDR2 SNEGSKA (reference sequence). CDR3 bases: TGCAGTGCTAGAGATCTCGGGCTCGCTGGAAACACCATATATTTT. Its protein product is CSARDLGLAGNTIYF.

The chain employs TRBV7-9 and TRBJ1-6, with D hard to call. The CDR3 spans 14 residues. Germline values: CDR1 SEHNR, CDR2 FQNEAQ (reference sequence). Trimming cost V 0 bases and J 4 bases, with 4 bases left between them. CDR3 sequence reads: CASSLAGYNSPLHF. Here the CDR3 DNA reads TGTGCCAGCAGCTTAGCTGGGTATAATTCACCCCTCCACTTT.

The chain carries TRBV5-1 and TRBJ1-5; D is ambiguous. The CDR3 loop spans 17 amino acids. Germline CDR1 reads SGHRS; CDR2 reads YFSETQ. V was cut by 1 base and J by 0 bases, with 14 bases left in between. CDR3: CASSLRPVDDSNQPQHF. CDR3 nucleotides: TGCGCCAGCAGCTTGCGTCCCGTCGATGATAGCAATCAGCCCCAGCATTTT.